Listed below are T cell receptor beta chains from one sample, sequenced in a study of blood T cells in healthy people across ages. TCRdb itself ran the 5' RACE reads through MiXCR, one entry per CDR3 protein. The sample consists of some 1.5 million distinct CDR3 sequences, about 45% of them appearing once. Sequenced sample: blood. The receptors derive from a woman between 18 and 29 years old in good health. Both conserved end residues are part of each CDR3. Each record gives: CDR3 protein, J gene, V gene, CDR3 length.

CDR3 protein: CASSETIDTDTQYF
J gene: TRBJ2-3
V gene: TRBV2
CDR3 length: 14

CDR3 protein: CASSMTISGGTYEQYF
J gene: TRBJ2-7
V gene: TRBV7-9
CDR3 length: 16

CDR3 protein: CSARDLKRESGEQFF
J gene: TRBJ2-1
V gene: TRBV20-1
CDR3 length: 15

CDR3 protein: CAISYISRGTVYGYTF
J gene: TRBJ1-2
V gene: TRBV6-5
CDR3 length: 16

CDR3 protein: CASSFRRGIRTEAFF
J gene: TRBJ1-1
V gene: TRBV12-3/TRBV12-4
CDR3 length: 15

CDR3 protein: CSVHRGNTEAFF
J gene: TRBJ1-1
V gene: TRBV29-1
CDR3 length: 12

CDR3 protein: CASSRYTSTDTQYF
J gene: TRBJ2-3
V gene: TRBV7-2
CDR3 length: 14

CDR3 protein: CASSLVGGMDTQYF
J gene: TRBJ2-3
V gene: TRBV5-1
CDR3 length: 14

CDR3 protein: CAWSVYQETQYF
J gene: TRBJ2-5
V gene: TRBV30
CDR3 length: 12

CDR3 protein: CASSFPPGQSFSGANVLTF
J gene: TRBJ2-6
V gene: TRBV7-9
CDR3 length: 19

CDR3 protein: CATGGLAGSYEQYF
J gene: TRBJ2-7
V gene: TRBV15
CDR3 length: 14

CDR3 protein: CSASEPQGPAKGYTF
J gene: TRBJ1-2
V gene: TRBV20-1
CDR3 length: 15

CDR3 protein: CASSSGDRVNYGYTF
J gene: TRBJ1-2
V gene: TRBV9
CDR3 length: 15

CDR3 protein: CASSPPLREGDNEQFF
J gene: TRBJ2-1
V gene: TRBV12-3/TRBV12-4
CDR3 length: 16

CDR3 protein: CASSPLGQEYTGELFF
J gene: TRBJ2-2
V gene: TRBV5-1
CDR3 length: 16

CDR3 protein: CASSRGLAGLVVADTQYF
J gene: TRBJ2-3
V gene: TRBV5-1
CDR3 length: 18

CDR3 protein: CSVQSGALDEQFF
J gene: TRBJ2-1
V gene: TRBV29-1
CDR3 length: 13

CDR3 protein: CASSESFRGFNEQFF
J gene: TRBJ2-1
V gene: TRBV2
CDR3 length: 15

CDR3 protein: CAIKGSGGEAFF
J gene: TRBJ1-1
V gene: TRBV10-3
CDR3 length: 12

CDR3 protein: CSAPPGVSPYNEQFF
J gene: TRBJ2-1
V gene: TRBV20-1
CDR3 length: 15

CDR3 protein: CASIGAWERNTEAFF
J gene: TRBJ1-1
V gene: TRBV27
CDR3 length: 15

CDR3 protein: CASSSTGLRSYEQYF
J gene: TRBJ2-7
V gene: TRBV5-1
CDR3 length: 15

CDR3 protein: CASSFSVRGPTASRDEQYF
J gene: TRBJ2-7
V gene: TRBV7-2
CDR3 length: 19

CDR3 protein: CASSFLVPHSRPGNTIYF
J gene: TRBJ1-3
V gene: TRBV6-5
CDR3 length: 18

CDR3 protein: CASSSQGFPEAFF
J gene: TRBJ1-1
V gene: TRBV12-3/TRBV12-4
CDR3 length: 13

CDR3 protein: CAISVSGDEQFF
J gene: TRBJ2-1
V gene: TRBV10-3
CDR3 length: 12

CDR3 protein: CSVERGNEQYF
J gene: TRBJ2-7
V gene: TRBV29-1
CDR3 length: 11

CDR3 protein: CASSNGTSGWYNEQFF
J gene: TRBJ2-1
V gene: TRBV7-9
CDR3 length: 16

CDR3 protein: CASSSGYTDTQYF
J gene: TRBJ2-3
V gene: TRBV7-9
CDR3 length: 13

CDR3 protein: CASSQTTIGGLPSGYTF
J gene: TRBJ1-2
V gene: TRBV4-1
CDR3 length: 17

CDR3 protein: CSASGRESSYNEQFF
J gene: TRBJ2-1
V gene: TRBV20-1
CDR3 length: 15

CDR3 protein: CASSPVGRVSGNTIYF
J gene: TRBJ1-3
V gene: TRBV27
CDR3 length: 16

CDR3 protein: CASSFEAGQVVYNEQFF
J gene: TRBJ2-1
V gene: TRBV4-2
CDR3 length: 17

CDR3 protein: CASSPFIAVEQYF
J gene: TRBJ2-7
V gene: TRBV12-3/TRBV12-4
CDR3 length: 13

CDR3 protein: CATISGDSGEKLFF
J gene: TRBJ1-4
V gene: TRBV2
CDR3 length: 14

CDR3 protein: CAIGDRGLDTEAFF
J gene: TRBJ1-1
V gene: TRBV10-3
CDR3 length: 14

CDR3 protein: CASSATLAGGPLSHNEQFF
J gene: TRBJ2-1
V gene: TRBV9
CDR3 length: 19

CDR3 protein: CASTLEITGVGETQYF
J gene: TRBJ2-5
V gene: TRBV7-2
CDR3 length: 16

CDR3 protein: CAITVGAGVYNEQFF
J gene: TRBJ2-1
V gene: TRBV10-3
CDR3 length: 15

CDR3 protein: CAWNRGYGYTF
J gene: TRBJ1-2
V gene: TRBV30
CDR3 length: 11

CDR3 protein: CASSLPGSGGKTQYF
J gene: NA
V gene: TRBV28
CDR3 length: 15